What follows is one T cell receptor beta chain and its context. The antigen remains undetermined. The data are from a study of T cell responses to AZD1222 COVID-19 vaccine. The germline CDR1 and CDR2 sequences are SGHTA and FQGNSA. The CDR3 is 14 amino acids. Trimming left V 3 bases short and J 2 bases short, with 9 bases between. Sequenced by immunoSEQ multiplex PCR; TCRdb stores in-frame clones only, minus some. Among 85,000 to 100,000 clones listed, roughly nine tenths were seen once. Study results and limitations: None of the repertoires were sampled until the peak T cell response had passed. Spike was spanned by vaccine-associated CD4 TCRs, with dominance at 160-218 and 743-854. Reports say nearly half of spike-specific TCRs go after unmutated variant regions.

This sequence originates from an adult in good health. This chain connects TRBV7-2 to TRBJ2-3; possibly TRBD1 for D (6 bases). The sequences come from peripheral blood, collected on day 0 of AZD1222 vaccination. The CDR3 bases are TGTGCCAGCAGCTTCGGGACACCCACAGATACGCAGTATTTT. Protein product: CASSFGTPTDTQYF.